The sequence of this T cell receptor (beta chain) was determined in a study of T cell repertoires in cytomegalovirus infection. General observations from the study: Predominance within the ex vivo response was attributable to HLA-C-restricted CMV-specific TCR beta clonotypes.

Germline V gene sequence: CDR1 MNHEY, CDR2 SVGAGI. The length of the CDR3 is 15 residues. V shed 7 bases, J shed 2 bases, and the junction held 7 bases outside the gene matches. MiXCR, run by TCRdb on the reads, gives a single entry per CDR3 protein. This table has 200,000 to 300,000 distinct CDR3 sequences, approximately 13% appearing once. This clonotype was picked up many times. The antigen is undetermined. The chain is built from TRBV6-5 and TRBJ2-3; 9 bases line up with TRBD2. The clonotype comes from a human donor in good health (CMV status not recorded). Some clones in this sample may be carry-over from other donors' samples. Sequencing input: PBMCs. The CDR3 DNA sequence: TGTGCCAGCAAAATAGCGGGAGCTAACACAGATACGCAGTATTTT. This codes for CASKIAGANTDTQYF.